The sequence of this T cell receptor (beta chain) was determined in a study of blood T cell repertoires in COVID-19. It was during active infection that Seattle patients were enrolled and then longitudinally followed. Original methodology: How many nucleated cells were present was estimated from reference gene primer amplification. Using immunoSEQ multiplex PCR, the repertoire was profiled, and TCRdb retains in-frame clones only, with some absent. The V and J calls and clone size were taken over from that table, and D and trimming were inferred from the DNA. This sample has 250,000 to 300,000 clones, with roughly 90% found just once. V was shortened by 3 bases and J by 3 bases, with 12 bases between the two germline ends. Germline CDR1 KGHDR, CDR2 SFDVKD. The CDR3 length is 15 residues.

Sequencing was performed on peripheral blood. The chain links TRBV24-1 to TRBJ2-3; the D gene is possibly TRBD1 (7 bases). The receptor's source is a woman in her sixties or seventies with COVID-19, enrolled during active disease. In DNA form, the CDR3 reads TGTGCCACCAGTGATGCGACAGGGAGGACAGATACGCAGTATTTT. Residues: CATSDATGRTDTQYF.